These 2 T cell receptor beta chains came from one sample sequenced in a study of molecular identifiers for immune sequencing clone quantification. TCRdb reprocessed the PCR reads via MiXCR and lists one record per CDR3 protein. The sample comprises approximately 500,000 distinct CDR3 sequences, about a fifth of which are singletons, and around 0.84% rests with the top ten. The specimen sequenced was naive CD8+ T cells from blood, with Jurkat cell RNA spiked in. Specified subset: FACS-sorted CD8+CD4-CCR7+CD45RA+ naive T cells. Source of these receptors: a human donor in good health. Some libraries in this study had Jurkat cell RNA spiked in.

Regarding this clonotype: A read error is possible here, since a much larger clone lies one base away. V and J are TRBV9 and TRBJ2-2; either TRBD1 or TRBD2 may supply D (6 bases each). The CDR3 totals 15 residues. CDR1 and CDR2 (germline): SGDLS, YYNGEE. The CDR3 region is CASSVGGPVTGGLFF. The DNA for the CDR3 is TGTGCCAGCAGCGTAGGGGGGCCCGTCACCGGGGGGCTGTTTTTT.

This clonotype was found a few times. The CDR3 protein is CASKHADDQPQHF. CDR3 DNA sequence: TGTGCCAGCAAACATGCGGACGATCAGCCCCAGCATTTT. The rearrangement links TRBV21-1 to TRBJ1-5. TRBV21-1 is noted as a pseudogene. This CDR3 has 13 amino acids.